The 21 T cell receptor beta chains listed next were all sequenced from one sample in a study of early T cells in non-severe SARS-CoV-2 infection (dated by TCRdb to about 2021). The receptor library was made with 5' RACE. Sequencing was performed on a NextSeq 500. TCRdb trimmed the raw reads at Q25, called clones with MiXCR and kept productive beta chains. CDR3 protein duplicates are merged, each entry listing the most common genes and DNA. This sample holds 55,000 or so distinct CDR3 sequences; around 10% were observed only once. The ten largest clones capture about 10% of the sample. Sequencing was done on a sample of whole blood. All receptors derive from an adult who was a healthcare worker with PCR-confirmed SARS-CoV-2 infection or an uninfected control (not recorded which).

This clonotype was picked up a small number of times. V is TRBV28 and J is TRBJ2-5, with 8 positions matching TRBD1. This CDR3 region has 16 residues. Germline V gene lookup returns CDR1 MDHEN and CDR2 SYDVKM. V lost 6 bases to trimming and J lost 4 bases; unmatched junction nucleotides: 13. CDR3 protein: CASSLPRGRIIETQYF. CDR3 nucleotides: TGTGCCAGCAGCCTACCCAGGGGGCGGATTATAGAGACCCAGTACTTC.

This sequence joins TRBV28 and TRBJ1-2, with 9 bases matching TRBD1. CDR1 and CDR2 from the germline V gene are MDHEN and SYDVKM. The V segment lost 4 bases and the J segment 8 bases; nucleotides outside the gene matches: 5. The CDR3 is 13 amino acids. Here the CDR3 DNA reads TGTGCCAGCAGTTCGGGACAGGGCGGCGGCTACACCTTC. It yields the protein CASSSGQGGGYTF.

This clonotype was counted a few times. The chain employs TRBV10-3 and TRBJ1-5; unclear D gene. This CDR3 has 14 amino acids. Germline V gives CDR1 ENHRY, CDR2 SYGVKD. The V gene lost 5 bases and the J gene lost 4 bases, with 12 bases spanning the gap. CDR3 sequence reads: CAISSDNLNQPQHF. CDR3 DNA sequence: TGTGCCATCAGTTCCGACAACCTAAATCAGCCCCAGCATTTT.

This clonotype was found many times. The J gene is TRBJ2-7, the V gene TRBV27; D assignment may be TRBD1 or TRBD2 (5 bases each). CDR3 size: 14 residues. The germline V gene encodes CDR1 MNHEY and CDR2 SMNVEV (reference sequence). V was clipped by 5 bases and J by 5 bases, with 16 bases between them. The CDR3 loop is CASSRGQGANEQYF. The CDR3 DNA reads TGTGCCAGCAGTCGCGGGCAGGGAGCTAACGAGCAGTACTTC.

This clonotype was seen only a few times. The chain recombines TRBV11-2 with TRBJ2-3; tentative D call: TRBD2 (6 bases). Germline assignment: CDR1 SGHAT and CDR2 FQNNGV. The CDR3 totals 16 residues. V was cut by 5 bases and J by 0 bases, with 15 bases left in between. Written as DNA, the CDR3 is TGTGCCAGCAGCCTACGTCGGGACTCAAGCACAGATACGCAGTATTTT. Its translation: CASSLRRDSSTDTQYF.

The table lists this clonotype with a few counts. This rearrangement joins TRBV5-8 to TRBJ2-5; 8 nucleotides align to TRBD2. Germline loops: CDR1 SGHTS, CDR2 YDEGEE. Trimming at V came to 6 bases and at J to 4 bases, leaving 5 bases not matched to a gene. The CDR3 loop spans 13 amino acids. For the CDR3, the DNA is TGTGCCAGCAATCGGGGGGGTAGAGAGACCCAGTACTTC. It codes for CASNRGGRETQYF.

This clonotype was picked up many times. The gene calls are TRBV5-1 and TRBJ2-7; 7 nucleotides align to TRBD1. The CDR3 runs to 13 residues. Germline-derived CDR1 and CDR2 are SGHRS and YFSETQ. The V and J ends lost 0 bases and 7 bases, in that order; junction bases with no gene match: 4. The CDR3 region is CASSLDTGEEQYF. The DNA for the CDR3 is TGCGCCAGCAGCTTGGACACAGGGGAGGAGCAGTACTTC.

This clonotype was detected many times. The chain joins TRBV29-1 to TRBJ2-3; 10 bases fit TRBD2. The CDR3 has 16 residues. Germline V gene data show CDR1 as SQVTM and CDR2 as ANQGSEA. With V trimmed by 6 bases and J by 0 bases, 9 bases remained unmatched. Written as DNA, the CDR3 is TGCAGCGTCGAACCGGGACTAGCGACTAGCACAGATACGCAGTATTTT. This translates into CSVEPGLATSTDTQYF.

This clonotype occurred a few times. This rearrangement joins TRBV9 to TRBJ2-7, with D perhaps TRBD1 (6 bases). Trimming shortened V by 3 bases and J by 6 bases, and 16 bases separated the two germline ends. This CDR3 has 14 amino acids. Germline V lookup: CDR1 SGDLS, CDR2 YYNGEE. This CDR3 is CASSEQGWDGEQYF. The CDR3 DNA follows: TGTGCCAGCAGCGAACAGGGATGGGATGGCGAGCAGTACTTC.

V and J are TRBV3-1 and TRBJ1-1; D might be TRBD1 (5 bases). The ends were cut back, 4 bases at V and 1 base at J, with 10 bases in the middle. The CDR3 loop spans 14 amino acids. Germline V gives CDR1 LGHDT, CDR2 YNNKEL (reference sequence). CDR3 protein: CASSRTTGNTEAFF. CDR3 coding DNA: TGTGCCAGCAGCCGAACTACAGGGAACACTGAAGCTTTCTTT.

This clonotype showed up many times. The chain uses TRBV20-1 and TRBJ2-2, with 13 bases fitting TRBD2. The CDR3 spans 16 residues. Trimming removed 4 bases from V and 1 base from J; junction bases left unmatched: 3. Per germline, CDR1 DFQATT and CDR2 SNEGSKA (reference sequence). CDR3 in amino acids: CSATTSGRKNTGELFF. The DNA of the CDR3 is TGCAGTGCTACGACTAGCGGGAGGAAGAACACCGGGGAGCTGTTTTTT.

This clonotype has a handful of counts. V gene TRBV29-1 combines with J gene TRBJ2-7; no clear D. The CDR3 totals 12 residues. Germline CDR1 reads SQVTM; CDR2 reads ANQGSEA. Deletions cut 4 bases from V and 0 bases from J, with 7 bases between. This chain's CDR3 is CSVAGDSYEQYF. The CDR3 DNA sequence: TGCAGCGTTGCCGGTGACTCCTACGAGCAGTACTTC.

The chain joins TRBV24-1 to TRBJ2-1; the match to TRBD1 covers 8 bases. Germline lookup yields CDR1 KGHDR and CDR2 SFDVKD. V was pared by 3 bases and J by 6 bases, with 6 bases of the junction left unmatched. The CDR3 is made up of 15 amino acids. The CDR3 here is CATSDRQGKSNEQFF. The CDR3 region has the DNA TGTGCCACCAGTGATCGACAGGGGAAAAGCAATGAGCAGTTCTTC.

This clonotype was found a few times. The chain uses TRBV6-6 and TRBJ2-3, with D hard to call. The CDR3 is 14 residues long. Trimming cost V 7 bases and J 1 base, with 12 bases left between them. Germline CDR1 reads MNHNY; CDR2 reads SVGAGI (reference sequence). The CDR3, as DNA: TGTGCCAGCACCCCCTTGGGCGGCACAGATACGCAGTATTTT. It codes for CASTPLGGTDTQYF.

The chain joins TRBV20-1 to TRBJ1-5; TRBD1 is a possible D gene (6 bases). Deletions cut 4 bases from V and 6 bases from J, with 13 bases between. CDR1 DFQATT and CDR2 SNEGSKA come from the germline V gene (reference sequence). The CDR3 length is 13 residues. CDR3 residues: CSAISGGTQPQHF. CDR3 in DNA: TGCAGTGCTATTTCGGGGGGCACTCAGCCCCAGCATTTT.

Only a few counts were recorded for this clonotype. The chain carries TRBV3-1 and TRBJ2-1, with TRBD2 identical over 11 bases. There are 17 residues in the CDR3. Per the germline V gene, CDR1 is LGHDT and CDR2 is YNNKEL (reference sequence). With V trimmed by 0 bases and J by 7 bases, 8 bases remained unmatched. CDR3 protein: CASSQDLPLAGGNEQFF. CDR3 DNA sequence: TGTGCCAGCAGCCAAGATCTCCCTCTAGCGGGAGGTAATGAGCAGTTCTTC.

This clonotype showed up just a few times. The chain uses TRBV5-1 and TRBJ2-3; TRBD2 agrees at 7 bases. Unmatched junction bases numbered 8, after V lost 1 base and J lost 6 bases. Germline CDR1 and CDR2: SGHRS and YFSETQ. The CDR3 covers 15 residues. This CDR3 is CASSLTSAREDTQYF. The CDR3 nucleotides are TGCGCCAGCAGCTTGACTAGCGCTCGCGAGGATACGCAGTATTTT. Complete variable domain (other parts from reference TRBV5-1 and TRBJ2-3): KAGVTQTPRYLIKTRGQQVTLSCSPISGHRSVSWYQQTPGQGLQFLFEYFSETQRNKGNFPGRFSGRQFSNSRSEMNVSTLELGDSALYLCASSLTSAREDTQYFGPGTRLTVL.

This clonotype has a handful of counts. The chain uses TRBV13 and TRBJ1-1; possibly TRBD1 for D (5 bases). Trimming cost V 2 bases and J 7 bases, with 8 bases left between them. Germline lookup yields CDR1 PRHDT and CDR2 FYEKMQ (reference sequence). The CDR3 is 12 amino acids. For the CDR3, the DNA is TGTGCCAGCAGCTTACAGGGAGATGAAGCTTTCTTT. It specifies CASSLQGDEAFF. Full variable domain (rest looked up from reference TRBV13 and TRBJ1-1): AAGVIQSPRHLIKEKRETATLKCYPIPRHDTVYWYQQGPGQDPQFLISFYEKMQSDKGSIPDRFSAQQFSDYHSELNMSSLELGDSALYFCASSLQGDEAFFGQGTRLTVV.

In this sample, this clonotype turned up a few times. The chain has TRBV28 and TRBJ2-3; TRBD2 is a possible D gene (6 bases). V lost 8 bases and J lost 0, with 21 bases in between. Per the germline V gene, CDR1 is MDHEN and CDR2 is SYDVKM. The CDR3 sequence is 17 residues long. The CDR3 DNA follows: TGTGCCAGCTCGGACTACGAACCGACATCTAGCACAGATACGCAGTATTTT. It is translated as CASSDYEPTSSTDTQYF.

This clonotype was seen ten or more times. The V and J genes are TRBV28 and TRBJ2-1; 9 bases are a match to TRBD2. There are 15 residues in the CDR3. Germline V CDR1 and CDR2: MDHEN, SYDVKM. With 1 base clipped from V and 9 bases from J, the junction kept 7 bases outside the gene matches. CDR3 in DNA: TGTGCCAGCAGTTTATCGAGCGGGAGGTATGGTGAGCAGTTCTTC. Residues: CASSLSSGRYGEQFF.

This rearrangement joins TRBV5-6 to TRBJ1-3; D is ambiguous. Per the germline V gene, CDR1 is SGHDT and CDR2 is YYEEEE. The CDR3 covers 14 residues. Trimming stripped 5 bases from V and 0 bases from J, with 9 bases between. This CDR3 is CASRSTYSGNTIYF. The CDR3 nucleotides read TGTGCCAGCAGGTCAACATACTCTGGAAACACCATATATTTT.